This paragraph covers one T cell receptor beta chain sequence. The target antigen is unknown. This sample is part of a study of cytomegalovirus exposure and HLA in healthy donors. The CDR3 spans 16 residues. Germline lookup yields CDR1 MGHRA and CDR2 YSYEKL. The V segment lost 5 bases and the J segment 4 bases; nucleotides outside the gene matches: 9. Researchers ran the PCR with 60 Vbeta and 13 Jbeta primers. The data were produced by immunoSEQ multiplex PCR, yet TCRdb's version contains in-frame clones alone and is incomplete. Seen here are some 120,000 clones, around 70% observed once, and the top ten hold over 1.5%. General observations from the study: Among TCR beta chains, those listed as cytomegalovirus-associated numbered roughly 150. Later, TCR association rates were found to vary by HLA locus, highest for DRB1 and lowest for HLA-C.

Sample: PBMCs. The clonotype originates from a woman aged 18-29 years in good health and CMV-seronegative. This chain connects TRBV4-1 to TRBJ2-3, with TRBD1 matching 10 bases. The CDR3 spells CASSATGGLGADTQYF. CDR3 bases: TGCGCCAGCAGCGCGACAGGGGGCCTGGGGGCAGATACGCAGTATTTT.